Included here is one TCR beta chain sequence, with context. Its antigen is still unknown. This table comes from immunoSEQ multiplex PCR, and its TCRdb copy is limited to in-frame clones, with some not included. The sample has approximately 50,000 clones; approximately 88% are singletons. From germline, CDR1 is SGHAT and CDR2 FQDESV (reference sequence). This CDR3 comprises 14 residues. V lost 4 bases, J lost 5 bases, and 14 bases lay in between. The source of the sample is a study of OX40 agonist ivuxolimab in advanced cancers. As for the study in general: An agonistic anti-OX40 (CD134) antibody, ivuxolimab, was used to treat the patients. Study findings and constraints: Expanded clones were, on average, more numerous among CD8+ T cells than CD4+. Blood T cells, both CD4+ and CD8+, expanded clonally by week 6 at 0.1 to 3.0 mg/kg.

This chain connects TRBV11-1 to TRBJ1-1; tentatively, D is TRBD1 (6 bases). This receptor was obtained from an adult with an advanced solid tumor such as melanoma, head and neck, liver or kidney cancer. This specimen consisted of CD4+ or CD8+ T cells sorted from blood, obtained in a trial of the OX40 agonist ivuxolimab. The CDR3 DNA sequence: TGTGCCAGCAGCTCTGGACAGTTCGGGACTGAAGCTTTCTTT. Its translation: CASSSGQFGTEAFF.